This T cell receptor beta chain appears in the sequencing data of a study of T cell responses to AZD1222 COVID-19 vaccine. Profiling relied on immunoSEQ multiplex PCR, and the TCRdb table lists in-frame clones only, not all of them. The profile covers over 150,000 clones, with about 86% appearing a single time and 11% taken by the ten largest. Broader study findings: At study baseline, merely five or six AZD1222 recipients were seropositive.

The V end lost 2 bases, the J end lost 3 bases, and 8 bases lay between the germline ends. Per germline, CDR1 SGDLS and CDR2 YYNGEE. The CDR3 is made up of 13 amino acids. In regard to this clone: Its antigen is not identified.

The TCR sequence derives from an adult who received the AZD1222 COVID-19 vaccine. The chain uses TRBV9 and TRBJ2-5; no reliable D call. The specimen comprised peripheral blood, sampled 28 days after the second AZD1222 dose. The CDR3, as DNA: TGTGCCAGCAGCGTTGACCAGAAAGAGACCCAGTACTTC. It codes for CASSVDQKETQYF.